These 11 T cell receptor beta chains were all obtained from the same sample, sequenced in a study of T cells in Graves' hyperthyroidism and ophthalmopathy. What was amplified from RNA transcripts were TCR beta CDR3 regions. First-round RT-PCR of the TCR CDR3 relied on the HTBI primer set. TCRdb re-called the multiplex PCR reads with MiXCR, one entry per CDR3 protein. The sample contains approximately 430,000 distinct CDR3 sequences, 15% to 18% of which appear only once. The specimen sequenced was blood. Receptors were obtained from a woman aged 18-29 years with Graves' hyperthyroidism.

The CDR3 region has the DNA TGTGCCAGCAGCCGGATGACTAGCGGGAGCAATGAGCAGTTCTTC. Its translation: CASSRMTSGSNEQFF. V and J are TRBV3-1 and TRBJ2-1; TRBD2 matches at 12 bases. Germline CDR1 reads LGHDT; CDR2 reads YNNKEL (reference sequence). This CDR3 has 15 amino acids. J gave up 6 bases and V 4 bases, and 4 bases lay outside the gene matches.

The sample holds a few counts of this clonotype. The gene calls are TRBV19 and TRBJ2-1; possible D gene TRBD2, 6 bases. This CDR3 comprises 13 residues. The V and J ends lost 3 bases and 7 bases respectively, with 10 bases between them. Germline V gives CDR1 LNHDA, CDR2 SQIVND (reference sequence). CDR3 DNA sequence: TGTGCCAGTAGTATTGATGGGGGGAATGAGCAGTTCTTC. It encodes CASSIDGGNEQFF.

Many counts were recorded for this clonotype. V is TRBV2 and J is TRBJ1-1; 7 bases align to TRBD1. J gave up 1 base and V 10 bases, and 3 bases lay outside the gene matches. The germline CDR1 and CDR2 sequences are SNHLY and FYNNEI. This CDR3 has 12 residues. The DNA for the CDR3 is TGTGCCACAAGGGGGCCGAACACTGAAGCTTTCTTT. Its protein product is CATRGPNTEAFF.

The chain is built from TRBV6-1 and TRBJ2-1, with 9 bases fitting TRBD1. V gave up 4 bases and J gave up 4 bases; unmatched junction bases: 2. The CDR3 totals 14 residues. Germline values: CDR1 MNHNS, CDR2 SASEGT. The chain's CDR3 is CASSGDREYNEQFF. The CDR3 DNA follows: TGTGCCAGCAGTGGGGACAGGGAATACAATGAGCAGTTCTTC.

This clonotype was detected only a few times. The chain links TRBV7-2 to TRBJ2-5; D remains unclear. There are 12 residues in the CDR3. V lost 2 bases and J 6 bases, leaving 7 bases between the germline ends. Germline assignment: CDR1 SGHTA and CDR2 FQGNSA. CDR3 residues: CASSLRRKTQYF. CDR3 sequence (DNA): TGTGCCAGCAGCTTACGCCGGAAGACCCAGTACTTC.

The CDR3 DNA is TGTGCCAGCAGTGAAAGCACGACAGGCGGGAAGTTCTTC. Protein sequence: CASSESTTGGKFF. The V call is TRBV6-4, the J call TRBJ2-1, with D possibly called TRBD1 or TRBD2 (6 bases each). The CDR3 sequence is 13 residues long. Trimming shortened V by 3 bases and J by 14 bases, and 17 bases separated the two germline ends. CDR1 and CDR2 (germline): MRHNA, SNTAGT.

This clonotype was seen only a few times. V usage is TRBV19 and J usage is TRBJ2-2; D tentatively reads TRBD1 or TRBD2 (5 bases each). Between the trimmed V and J ends, which lost 5 bases and 6 bases, there was a span of 10 bases. CDR3 size: 13 residues. Germline CDR1 is LNHDA and CDR2 is SQIVND (reference sequence). The CDR3 sequence: CASSVQGPGELFF. CDR3 in DNA: TGTGCCAGTAGTGTTCAGGGACCCGGGGAGCTGTTTTTT.

This clonotype has a count of ten or more. This rearrangement joins TRBV27 to TRBJ2-2; D is unclear. Per germline, CDR1 MNHEY and CDR2 SMNVEV (reference sequence). V was pared by 4 bases and J by 7 bases, with 7 bases between. The CDR3 loop spans 12 amino acids. The CDR3 region has the DNA TGTGCCAGCAGTTCTTCAGGCGGGGAGCTGTTTTTT. Translation: CASSSSGGELFF.

This clonotype appeared many times. This sequence joins TRBV6-1 and TRBJ1-6, with 8 bases lining up with TRBD1. V was pared by 6 bases and J by 3 bases, with 7 bases of the junction left unmatched. Germline V CDR1 and CDR2: MNHNS, SASEGT. This CDR3 contains 16 residues. The DNA of the CDR3 is TGTGCCAGCAGCTCTCAGGGGGCTGGCTATAATTCACCCCTCCACTTT. It encodes CASSSQGAGYNSPLHF.

This clonotype was found a few times. This chain joins TRBV5-5 and TRBJ2-7; tentatively, D is TRBD1 (5 bases). This CDR3 is built from 15 residues. The V gene's germline CDR1 is SGHKS and CDR2 YYEKEE (reference sequence). V lost 0 bases to trimming and J lost 2 bases, with 12 bases between them. CDR3 amino acids: CASSLAPTDTYEQYF. CDR3 bases: TGTGCCAGCAGCTTGGCTCCGACAGATACCTACGAGCAGTACTTC.

This clonotype occurred many times. The chain is built from TRBV28 and TRBJ1-5; D call uncertain. Germline V lookup: CDR1 MDHEN, CDR2 SYDVKM. Trimming removed 6 bases from V and 1 base from J, with 7 bases in between. This CDR3 region has 13 residues. CDR3 DNA sequence: TGTGCCAGCAGCTTGGTAAGCAATCAGCCCCAGCATTTT. Protein sequence: CASSLVSNQPQHF.